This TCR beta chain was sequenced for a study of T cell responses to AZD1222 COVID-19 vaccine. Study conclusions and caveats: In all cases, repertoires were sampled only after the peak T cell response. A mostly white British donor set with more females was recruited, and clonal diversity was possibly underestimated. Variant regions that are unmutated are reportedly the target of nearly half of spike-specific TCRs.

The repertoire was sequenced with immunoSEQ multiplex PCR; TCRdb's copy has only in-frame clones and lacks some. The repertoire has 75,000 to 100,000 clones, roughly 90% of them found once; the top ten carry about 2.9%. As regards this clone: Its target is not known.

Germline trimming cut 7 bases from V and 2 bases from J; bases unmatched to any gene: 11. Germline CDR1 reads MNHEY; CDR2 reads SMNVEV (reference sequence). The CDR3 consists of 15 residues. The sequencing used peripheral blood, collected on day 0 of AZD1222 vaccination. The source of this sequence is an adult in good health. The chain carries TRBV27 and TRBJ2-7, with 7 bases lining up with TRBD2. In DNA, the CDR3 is TGTGCCAGCACCACTGGGGCTAGCGGCACCTACGAGCAGTACTTC. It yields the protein CASTTGASGTYEQYF.